A single sample gave rise to the 14 T cell receptor beta chains below, sequenced in a study of shared clonotypes between healthy human individuals (dated by TCRdb to about 2020). The library was generated by the immunoSEQ multiplex PCR assay. TCRdb limited this immuneACCESS table to in-frame rearrangements with V and J called. A share of clones is missing; checked studies link under half to unresolved V genes, and the rest is unexplained. Present in this sample are roughly 1,800,000 clones, roughly 95% of which were seen just once. Under 1.5% of the sample lies in the top ten. CD8 naive samples were CD45RO-negative cells positively selected for CCR7, giving a CD45RA+CCR7+ population that excluded TemRA cells. Sequencing input: naive CD8+ T cells sorted from blood. The cell subset or site label, read with the paper, signifies: CD45RA+CCR7+. The receptors come from a man aged 18 to 29 in good health.

CDR3 residues: CASSQKETQYF. As DNA, the CDR3 is TGTGCCAGCAGCCAAAAGGAGACCCAGTACTTC. The chain couples TRBV5-6 to TRBJ2-5; D not certain. CDR1 and CDR2 (germline): SGHDT, YYEEEE. V was cut by 4 bases and J by 5 bases, with 6 bases left in between. This CDR3 has 11 amino acids.

This clone was counted a single time. V usage is TRBV28 and J usage is TRBJ2-7, with D perhaps matching TRBD1 (5 bases). This CDR3 comprises 13 residues. Germline V lookup: CDR1 MDHEN, CDR2 SYDVKM. V was shortened by 4 bases and J by 1 base, with 8 bases between the two germline ends. CDR3 coding DNA: TGTGCCAGCAGTTACGACAGATCCTACGAGCAGTACTTC. It specifies CASSYDRSYEQYF.

Of note for this clone: Distinct nucleotide sequences in the sample also encode this CDR3. The chain has TRBV9 and TRBJ2-7; 13 nucleotides line up with TRBD2. CDR1 SGDLS and CDR2 YYNGEE come from the germline V gene. V shed 3 bases and J 1 base; nucleotides not matched to a gene: 1. CDR3 length: 15 residues. DNA of the CDR3: TGTGCCAGCAGCGAGGGACTAGCGGGGTCCTACGAGCAGTACTTC. Translation gives CASSEGLAGSYEQYF.

The genes are TRBV2 and TRBJ1-3; D gene unclear. The germline V and J ends were trimmed by 7 bases and 2 bases, with 15 bases remaining between them. Germline assignment: CDR1 SNHLY and CDR2 FYNNEI. CDR3 length: 15 residues. CDR3 in amino acids: CASTSDAGAGNTIYF. In DNA form, the CDR3 reads TGTGCCAGCACCTCCGACGCCGGCGCTGGAAACACCATATATTTT.

V gene TRBV7-3 combines with J gene TRBJ2-7; TRBD1 matches 8 bases. The ends lost 4 bases at V and 5 bases at J; junction bases unmatched: 13. The CDR3 has 16 amino acids. CDR1 is SGHTA, CDR2 FQGTGA, per germline. CDR3 sequence: CASSSPGTGLSDEQYF. The CDR3 DNA follows: TGTGCCAGCAGCTCCCCCGGGACAGGACTATCGGACGAGCAGTACTTC.

The chain links TRBV7-9 to TRBJ2-7; 9 nucleotides line up with TRBD2. CDR1 and CDR2 (germline): SEHNR, FQNEAQ (reference sequence). CDR3 length equals 16 residues. The junction had 8 bases not matched to a gene; V was cut back by 5 bases and J by 0 bases. The CDR3 DNA reads as TGTGCCAGCAGCCCCCGCGGGGGGGGTTACTCCTACGAGCAGTACTTC. Encoded protein: CASSPRGGGYSYEQYF. The entire variable domain, with the rest obtained from reference TRBV7-9 and TRBJ2-7, is as follows: DTGVSQNPRHKITKRGQNVTFRCDPISEHNRLYWYRQTLGQGPEFLTYFQNEAQLEKSRLLSDRFSAERPKGSFSTLEIQRTEQGDSAMYLCASSPRGGGYSYEQYFGPGTRLTVT.

In this sample, this clone turned up a few times. V usage is TRBV7-9 and J usage is TRBJ1-1, with D possibly being TRBD1 (5 bases). Germline V lookup: CDR1 SEHNR, CDR2 FQNEAQ (reference sequence). The CDR3 spans 14 residues. The germline V and J ends were trimmed by 3 bases and 1 base, with 9 bases remaining between them. CDR3 coding DNA: TGTGCCAGCAGCTTCCAGGGCGGGAACACTGAAGCTTTCTTT. Translated: CASSFQGGNTEAFF.

The chain employs TRBV30 and TRBJ2-7; 9 bases are shared with TRBD2. The CDR3 has 13 amino acids. V lost 5 bases to trimming and J lost 7 bases; unmatched junction nucleotides: 9. In germline, CDR1 is GTSNPN, CDR2 SVGIG (reference sequence). This CDR3 reads CAWDFGLAREQYF. In DNA form, the CDR3 reads TGTGCCTGGGACTTTGGACTAGCGAGGGAGCAGTACTTC.

This chain links TRBV6-6 with TRBJ2-1, with 10 bases lining up with TRBD2. Per the germline V gene, CDR1 is MNHNY and CDR2 is SVGAGI (reference sequence). The CDR3 is 15 amino acids. Germline trimming cut 6 bases from V and 7 bases from J; bases unmatched to any gene: 9. The CDR3, as DNA: TGTGCCAGCAGATTCACTAGCGGGATTATAAATGAGCAGTTCTTC. It codes for CASRFTSGIINEQFF.

The chain recombines TRBV6-5 with TRBJ2-7; D is perhaps TRBD2 (6 bases). Germline-derived CDR1 and CDR2 are MNHEY and SVGAGI. Deletions cut 3 bases from V and 5 bases from J, with 14 bases between. CDR3 length equals 14 residues. The CDR3 is CASSYMEGPNEQYF. The DNA of the CDR3 is TGTGCCAGCAGTTATATGGAGGGCCCGAACGAGCAGTACTTC.

The chain uses TRBV6-1 and TRBJ2-1; 7 positions match TRBD2. V dropped 6 bases and J dropped 4; count of bases not matched to a gene: 9. The CDR3 contains 15 residues. Germline CDR1 and CDR2: MNHNS and SASEGT. DNA of the CDR3: TGTGCCAGCAGCCTAGCGGAGGGGAGGTACAATGAGCAGTTCTTC. Encoded protein: CASSLAEGRYNEQFF.

The DNA for the CDR3 is TGCGCCAGCAGTGAGTCGGCTAGCGGGAGCCGCAATGAGCAGTTCTTC. This gives the protein CASSESASGSRNEQFF. The chain couples TRBV10-2 to TRBJ2-1; 10 bases map to TRBD2. Germline values: CDR1 WSHSY, CDR2 SAAADI. There are 16 residues in the CDR3. The J segment lost 6 bases and the V segment lost 0 bases, leaving 5 bases of the junction unmatched.

This chain links TRBV7-3 with TRBJ2-2, with 9 bases identical to TRBD1. The CDR3 runs 19 residues. CDR1 is SGHTA and CDR2 is FQGTGA in the germline V gene. V lost 2 bases and J lost 6; bases outside the gene matches: 16. The chain's CDR3 is CASSLGIGGTGYSSGELFF. The CDR3 nucleotides read TGTGCCAGCAGCTTAGGGATAGGAGGGACAGGGTATTCCTCCGGGGAGCTGTTTTTT.

The chain combines TRBV28 with TRBJ1-1; tentative D call: TRBD1 (5 bases). In germline, CDR1 is MDHEN, CDR2 SYDVKM. There are 15 residues in the CDR3. Trimming removed 5 bases from V and 5 bases from J, with 18 bases in between. CDR3 coding DNA: TGTGCCAGCAGTGCGTCTCAGGGAGAAGGGACTGAAGCTTTCTTT. Its translation is CASSASQGEGTEAFF.